Below are 21 T cell receptor beta chains sequenced from a single sample in a study of blood T cell repertoires in COVID-19. This table comes from immunoSEQ multiplex PCR, and its TCRdb copy is limited to in-frame clones, with some not included. The data show roughly 40,000 clones, 70% to 90% seen once. Sequenced: peripheral blood. These receptors were obtained from a woman older than 75 with acute or convalescent COVID-19.

The rearrangement joins TRBV6-5 to TRBJ1-2, with 8 positions matching TRBD1. This CDR3 spans 13 amino acids. Germline trimming cut 6 bases from V and 5 bases from J; bases unmatched to any gene: 5. CDR1 is MNHEY and CDR2 is SVGAGI in the germline V gene. CDR3 protein: CASSRGLEYGYTF. CDR3 DNA: TGTGCCAGCAGCAGGGGGCTGGAGTATGGCTACACCTTC.

This clone has only a few counts. The rearrangement uses TRBV7-2 and TRBJ2-1, with D perhaps matching TRBD2 (6 bases). CDR1 is SGHTA, CDR2 FQGNSA, per germline. Trimming cost V 4 bases and J 6 bases, with 13 bases left between them. This CDR3 region has 14 residues. The CDR3 coding sequence is TGTGCCAGCAGCTACCGCCGGGAGTCCAATGAGCAGTTCTTC. It translates to CASSYRRESNEQFF. Full variable domain (outside the CDR3, taken from reference TRBV7-2 and TRBJ2-1): GAGVSQSPSNKVTEKGKDVELRCDPISGHTALYWYRQSLGQGLEFLIYFQGNSAPDKSGLPSDRFSAERTGGSVSTLTIQRTQQEDSAVYLCASSYRRESNEQFFGPGTRLTVL.

There are a few counts of this clone. The CDR3 sequence: CASSLFPGTEAFF. DNA of the CDR3: TGTGCCAGCAGTTTGTTTCCAGGCACTGAAGCTTTCTTT. The rearrangement joins TRBV27 to TRBJ1-1; unclear D gene. V lost 3 bases, J lost 4 bases, and 9 bases lay in between. Germline CDR1 is MNHEY and CDR2 is SMNVEV (reference sequence). The CDR3 sequence is 13 residues long.

The chain is built from TRBV7-2 and TRBJ2-3, with D perhaps matching TRBD2 (5 bases). Trimming removed 2 bases from V and 0 bases from J, with 12 bases in between. The CDR3 extends over 16 amino acids. CDR1 SGHTA and CDR2 FQGNSA come from the germline V gene. CDR3 in DNA: TGTGCCAGCAGCTTACTTGGGAGAACTAGCACAGATACGCAGTATTTT. It specifies CASSLLGRTSTDTQYF.

The genes are TRBV5-1 and TRBJ1-1, with D possibly TRBD1 on 5 matching bases. V was cut by 0 bases and J by 6 bases, with 9 bases left in between. The CDR3 runs to 13 residues. Germline CDR1 reads SGHRS; CDR2 reads YFSETQ. CDR3 bases: TGCGCCAGCAGCTTGGCACAGGCGGCTGAAGCTTTCTTT. Translating gives CASSLAQAAEAFF.

The gene calls are TRBV4-1 and TRBJ2-5; TRBD1 agrees at 7 bases. V shed 4 bases, J shed 3 bases, and the junction held 8 bases outside the gene matches. Looked up from germline, CDR1 is MGHRA and CDR2 is YSYEKL. This CDR3 is built from 15 residues. The CDR3 spells CASSPRTGGEETQYF. DNA of the CDR3: TGCGCCAGCAGCCCCCGGACAGGAGGAGAAGAGACCCAGTACTTC.

The gene calls are TRBV7-6 and TRBJ2-7; D remains unclear. CDR1 SGHVS and CDR2 FNYEAQ come from the germline V gene. This CDR3 is built from 13 residues. V was pared by 6 bases and J by 2 bases, with 11 bases between. In DNA, the CDR3 is TGTGCCAGCAGATCCGACGGAGCCTACGAGCAGTACTTC. Translated, it gives CASRSDGAYEQYF.

CDR3 nucleotides: TGTGCCAGTAGTATGGGACTAGCGGGAGGGCCCTACGACAATGAGCAGTTCTTC. Translated, it gives CASSMGLAGGPYDNEQFF. The chain links TRBV19 to TRBJ2-1; 16 nucleotides line up with TRBD2. The CDR3 is 18 amino acids. J lost 5 bases, V lost 3 bases, and 7 bases had no gene match. Germline CDR1 LNHDA, CDR2 SQIVND (reference sequence).

The V gene is TRBV28, the J gene TRBJ2-7, with 7 bases that match TRBD1. This CDR3 is built from 15 residues. The germline V gene encodes CDR1 MDHEN and CDR2 SYDVKM. The V and J ends lost 5 bases and 3 bases, in that order; junction bases with no gene match: 10. CDR3 in amino acids: CASSGGQRSNYEQYF. CDR3 in DNA: TGTGCCAGCAGTGGGGGACAGAGATCAAACTACGAGCAGTACTTC.

This clone was seen once. The J gene is TRBJ2-6, the V gene TRBV7-9; D unclear. This CDR3 is 16 amino acids long. Germline V lookup: CDR1 SEHNR, CDR2 FQNEAQ (reference sequence). Trimming removed 6 bases from V and 0 bases from J, with 12 bases in between. CDR3 region: CASRRTAHSGANVLTF. DNA of the CDR3: TGTGCCAGCAGACGTACAGCCCACTCTGGGGCCAACGTCCTGACTTTC.

The chain is built from TRBV28 and TRBJ2-7; the D gene is possibly TRBD1 (5 bases). The CDR3 sequence is 12 residues long. Trimming took 3 bases from V and 4 from J, leaving 7 bases between them. The germline CDR1 and CDR2 sequences are MDHEN and SYDVKM. CDR3 residues: CASSFDRYEQYF. For the CDR3, the DNA is TGTGCCAGCAGTTTCGACAGATACGAGCAGTACTTC.

Judged by abundance, this clone is medium-sized (0.01 to 0.1%). The chain combines TRBV10-2 with TRBJ1-1; D not certain. The CDR3 extends over 13 amino acids. Per germline, CDR1 WSHSY and CDR2 SAAADI. V was shortened by 6 bases and J by 4 bases, with 12 bases between the two germline ends. Written as DNA, the CDR3 is TGCGCCAGCAGACCCCTCGGGGTCACTGAAGCTTTCTTT. Translated, it gives CASRPLGVTEAFF.

This chain uses TRBV5-5 with TRBJ1-4, with 7 nucleotides matching TRBD1. Looked up from germline, CDR1 is SGHKS and CDR2 is YYEKEE (reference sequence). This CDR3 is 14 amino acids long. V trimming: 4 bases; J trimming: 5 bases; junction bases outside the gene matches: 5. CDR3 bases: TGTGCCAGCAGCCCCCGACAGGGAAATGAAAAACTGTTTTTT. Translation gives CASSPRQGNEKLFF.

This clone was counted once. The gene calls are TRBV5-6 and TRBJ1-1; D is perhaps TRBD1 (6 bases). V was clipped by 2 bases and J by 5 bases, with 10 bases between them. This CDR3 has 13 residues. From germline, CDR1 is SGHDT and CDR2 YYEEEE. CDR3 protein: CASSFNQGTEAFF. CDR3 sequence (DNA): TGTGCCAGCAGCTTCAATCAGGGGACTGAAGCTTTCTTT.

This chain links TRBV5-1 with TRBJ2-5; 7 nucleotides match TRBD1. Unmatched junction bases numbered 5, after V lost 2 bases and J lost 1 base. The CDR3 runs 15 residues. The germline V gene has CDR1 SGHRS and CDR2 YFSETQ. Here the CDR3 reads CASSFQSGGQETQYF. CDR3 DNA: TGCGCCAGCAGCTTCCAATCAGGGGGCCAAGAGACCCAGTACTTC.

The gene calls are TRBV3-1 (or the pseudogene TRBV3-2) and TRBJ1-6; D remains unclear. Germline values: CDR1 LGHDT, CDR2 YNNKEL (reference sequence). V lost 8 bases and J 5 bases, leaving 19 bases between the germline ends. CDR3 length: 16 amino acids. The CDR3 loop is CASRDTSTANNSPLHF. CDR3 in DNA: TGTGCCAGCCGCGACACCTCGACGGCGAATAATTCACCCCTCCACTTT.

There are a few counts of this clone. The V and J genes are TRBV7-2 and TRBJ2-6, with TRBD2 matching 12 bases. Germline trimming cut 5 bases from V and 4 bases from J; bases unmatched to any gene: 9. Germline lookup yields CDR1 SGHTA and CDR2 FQGNSA. This CDR3 contains 18 residues. The DNA of the CDR3 is TGTGCCAGCAGCCCGACTAGCGGGGGCGGAGGGGGGGCCAACGTCCTGACTTTC. Translating it yields CASSPTSGGGGGANVLTF. The complete variable domain, with remaining parts taken from reference TRBV7-2 and TRBJ2-6, reads GAGVSQSPSNKVTEKGKDVELRCDPISGHTALYWYRQSLGQGLEFLIYFQGNSAPDKSGLPSDRFSAERTGGSVSTLTIQRTQQEDSAVYLCASSPTSGGGGGANVLTFGAGSRLTVL.

The chain uses TRBV7-5 and TRBJ1-5; the D call in the table, TRBD1, was not verified against the DNA. TRBV7-5 is designated a pseudogene. The CDR3 totals 21 residues. CDR3 nucleotides: TGTGTCAGAAGCATGCCCCAGCGGACAGGTCACCGCCTTTATAGCAATCAGCCCCAGCATTTT. Translation: CVRSMPQRTGHRLYSNQPQHF.

This clone was seen only a few times. The chain is built from TRBV2 and TRBJ2-3; 7 bases fit TRBD2. Trimming cost V 6 bases and J 6 bases; bases outside gene matches: 9. This CDR3 is 14 amino acids long. Germline loops: CDR1 SNHLY, CDR2 FYNNEI. The CDR3 region has the DNA TGTGCCAGCAGCAGCAGCGGGGCCGTGGATACGCAGTATTTT. Its protein product is CASSSSGAVDTQYF. Variable domain in full (rest from reference TRBV2 and TRBJ2-3): EPEVTQTPSHQVTQMGQEVILRCVPISNHLYFYWYRQILGQKVEFLVSFYNNEISEKSEIFDDQFSVERPDGSNFTLKIRSTKLEDSAMYFCASSSSGAVDTQYFGPGTRLTVL.

The V call is TRBV20-1, the J call TRBJ2-3; 10 positions agree with TRBD2. There are 16 residues in the CDR3. J gave up 2 bases and V 3 bases, and 8 bases lay outside the gene matches. Germline lookup yields CDR1 DFQATT and CDR2 SNEGSKA (reference sequence). The CDR3 spells CSASKLAGDSTDTQYF. Here the CDR3 DNA reads TGCAGTGCTAGTAAGCTAGCGGGAGATTCCACAGATACGCAGTATTTT.

Only a few counts were recorded for this clone. The chain has TRBV12-3 or TRBV12-4 and TRBJ2-4, with unresolved D. The CDR3 is 13 amino acids. Trimming stripped 2 bases from V and 9 bases from J, with 11 bases between. CDR3 amino acids: CASSLSNTGIQYF. CDR3 in DNA: TGTGCCAGCAGTTTATCCAATACTGGCATTCAGTACTTC.